This TCR beta chain comes out of a study of shared clonotypes between healthy human individuals. Study-level findings and limits: Sharing across four donors was seen in 4% to 5% of naive CD4 clonotypes. Sampling was confined to blood; repertoires within tissues likely differ.

It was around 180 ng DNA, 31,000 or so T cell genomes, that sorted-subset replicate PCRs used. Data came from immunoSEQ multiplex PCR; TCRdb stores just in-frame clones and leaves some out. Of 760,000 or so clones listed, approximately 97% are singletons. Germline lookup yields CDR1 SQVTM and CDR2 ANQGSEA. The CDR3 has 15 residues. J gave up 8 bases and V 3 bases, and 6 bases lay outside the gene matches. Terminally differentiated effector memory CD45RA+ cells were excluded from the naive CD8 cells, which were CD45RO-negative and positively selected for CCR7. As to this clone: The antigen is unknown.

The clonotype originates from a man aged 25-40 years in good health. Specimen: naive CD8+ T cells sorted from blood. The gene calls are TRBV29-1 and TRBJ2-1, with 14 bases matching TRBD2. The CDR3 region is CSVERLAGGGHEQFF. Here the CDR3 DNA reads TGCAGCGTTGAGAGACTAGCGGGAGGGGGCCATGAGCAGTTCTTC.